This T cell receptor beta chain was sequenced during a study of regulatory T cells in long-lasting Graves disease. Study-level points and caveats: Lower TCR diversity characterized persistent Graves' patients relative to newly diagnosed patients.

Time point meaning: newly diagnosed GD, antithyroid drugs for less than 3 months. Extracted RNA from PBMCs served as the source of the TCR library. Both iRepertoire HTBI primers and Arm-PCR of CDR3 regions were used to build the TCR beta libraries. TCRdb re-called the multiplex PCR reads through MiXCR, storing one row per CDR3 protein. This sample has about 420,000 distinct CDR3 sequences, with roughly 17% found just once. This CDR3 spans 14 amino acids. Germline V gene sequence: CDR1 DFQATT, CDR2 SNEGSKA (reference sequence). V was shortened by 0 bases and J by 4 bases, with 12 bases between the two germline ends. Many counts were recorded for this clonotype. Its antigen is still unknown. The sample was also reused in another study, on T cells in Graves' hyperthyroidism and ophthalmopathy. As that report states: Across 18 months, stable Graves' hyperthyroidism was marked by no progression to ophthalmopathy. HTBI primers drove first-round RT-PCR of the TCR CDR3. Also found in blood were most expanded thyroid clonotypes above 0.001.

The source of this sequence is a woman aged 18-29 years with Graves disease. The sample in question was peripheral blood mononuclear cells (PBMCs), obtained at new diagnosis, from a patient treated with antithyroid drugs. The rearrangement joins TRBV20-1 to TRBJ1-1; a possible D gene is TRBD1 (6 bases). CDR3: CSARDLKGGTEAFF. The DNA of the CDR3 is TGCAGTGCTAGAGATTTAAAGGGGGGCACTGAAGCTTTCTTT.